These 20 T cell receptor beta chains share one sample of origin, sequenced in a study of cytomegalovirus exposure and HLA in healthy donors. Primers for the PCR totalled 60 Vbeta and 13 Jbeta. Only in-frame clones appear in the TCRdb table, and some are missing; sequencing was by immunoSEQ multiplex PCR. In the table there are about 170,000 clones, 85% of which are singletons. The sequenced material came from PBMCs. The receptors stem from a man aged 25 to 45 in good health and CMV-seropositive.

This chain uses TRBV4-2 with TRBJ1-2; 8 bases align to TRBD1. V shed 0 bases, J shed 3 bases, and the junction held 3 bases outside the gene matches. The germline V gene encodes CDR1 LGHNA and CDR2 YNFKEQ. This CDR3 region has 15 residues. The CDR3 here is CASSQDRGLDYGYTF. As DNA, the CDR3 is TGTGCCAGCAGCCAAGACAGGGGGCTGGACTATGGCTACACCTTC.

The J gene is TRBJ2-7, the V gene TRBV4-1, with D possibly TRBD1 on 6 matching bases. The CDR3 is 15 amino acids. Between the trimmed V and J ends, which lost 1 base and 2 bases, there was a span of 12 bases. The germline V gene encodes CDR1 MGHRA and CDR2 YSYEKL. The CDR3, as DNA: TGCGCCAGCAGCCAAGGTTTCAGGGGCGCCTACGAGCAGTACGTC. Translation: CASSQGFRGAYEQYV.

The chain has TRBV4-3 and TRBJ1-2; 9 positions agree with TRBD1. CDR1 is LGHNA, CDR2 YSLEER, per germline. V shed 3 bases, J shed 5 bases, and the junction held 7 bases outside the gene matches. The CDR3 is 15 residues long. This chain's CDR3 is CASSQRTGVKYGYTF. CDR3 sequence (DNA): TGCGCCAGCAGCCAGAGGACAGGGGTGAAGTATGGCTACACCTTC.

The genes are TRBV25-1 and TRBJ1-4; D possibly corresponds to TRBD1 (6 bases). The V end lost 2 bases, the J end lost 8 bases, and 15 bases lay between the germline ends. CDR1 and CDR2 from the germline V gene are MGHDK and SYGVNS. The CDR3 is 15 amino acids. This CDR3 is CASSENRESREKLFF. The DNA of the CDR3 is TGTGCCAGCAGTGAAAACAGGGAGAGTCGGGAAAAACTGTTTTTT.

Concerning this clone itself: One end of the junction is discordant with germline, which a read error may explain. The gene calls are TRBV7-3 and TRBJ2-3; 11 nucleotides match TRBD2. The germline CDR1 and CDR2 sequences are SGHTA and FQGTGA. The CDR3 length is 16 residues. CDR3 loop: CSSSLGTSGLTDTQYF. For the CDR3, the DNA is TGTTCCAGCAGCTTAGGGACTAGCGGACTCACAGATACGCAGTATTTT. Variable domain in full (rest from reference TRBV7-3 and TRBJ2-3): GAGVSQTPSNKVTEKGKYVELRCDPISGHTALYWYRQSLGQGPEFLIYFQGTGAADDSGLPNDRFFAVRPEGSVSTLKIQRTERGDSAVYLCSSSLGTSGLTDTQYFGPGTRLTVL.

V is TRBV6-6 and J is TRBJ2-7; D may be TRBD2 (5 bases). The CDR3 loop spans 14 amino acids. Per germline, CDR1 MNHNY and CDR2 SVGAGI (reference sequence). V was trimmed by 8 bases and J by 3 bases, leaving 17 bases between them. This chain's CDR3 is CASLRSEAHYEQYF. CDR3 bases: TGTGCCAGCCTACGTTCGGAGGCCCACTACGAGCAGTACTTC.

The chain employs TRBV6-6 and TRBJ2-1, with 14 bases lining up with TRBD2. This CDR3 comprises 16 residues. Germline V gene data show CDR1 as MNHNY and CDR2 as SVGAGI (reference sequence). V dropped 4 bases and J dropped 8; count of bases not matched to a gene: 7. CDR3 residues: CASSWTSGRQDHEQFF. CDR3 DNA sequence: TGTGCCAGCAGTTGGACTAGCGGGAGGCAAGACCATGAGCAGTTCTTC.

The CDR3, as DNA: TGTGCCGGTAAATTCGAAGCGGGCTACGAGCAGTACTTC. Its translation: CAGKFEAGYEQYF. The chain uses TRBV30 and TRBJ2-5; tentative D call: TRBD2 (6 bases). The closer fit of TRBJ2-7 to the DNA end suggests the J call may be wrong. Germline CDR1 and CDR2: GTSNPN and SVGIG (reference sequence). This CDR3 region has 13 residues.

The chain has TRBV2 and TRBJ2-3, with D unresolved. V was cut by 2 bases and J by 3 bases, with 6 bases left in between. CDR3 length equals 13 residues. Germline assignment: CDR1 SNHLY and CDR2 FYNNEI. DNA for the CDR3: TGTGCCAGCAGTGAATTTATTACAGATACGCAGTATTTT. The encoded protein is CASSEFITDTQYF.

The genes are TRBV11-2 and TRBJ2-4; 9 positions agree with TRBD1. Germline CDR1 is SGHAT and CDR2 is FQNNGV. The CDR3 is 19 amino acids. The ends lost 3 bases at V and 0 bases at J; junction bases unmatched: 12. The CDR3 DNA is TGTGCCAGCAGCTTGGGCGCCGGGACAGGGCGGGGAGCCAAAAACATTCAGTACTTC. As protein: CASSLGAGTGRGAKNIQYF.

Written as DNA, the CDR3 is TGTGCCAGCAGTTCGGGGACAGGGGGCAGAGGAAAACTGTTTTTT. This sequence encodes CASSSGTGGRGKLFF. The rearrangement joins TRBV27 to TRBJ1-4; 12 bases are a match to TRBD1. Germline-derived CDR1 and CDR2 are MNHEY and SMNVEV (reference sequence). The CDR3 covers 15 residues. V shed 4 bases and J 10 bases; nucleotides not matched to a gene: 7.

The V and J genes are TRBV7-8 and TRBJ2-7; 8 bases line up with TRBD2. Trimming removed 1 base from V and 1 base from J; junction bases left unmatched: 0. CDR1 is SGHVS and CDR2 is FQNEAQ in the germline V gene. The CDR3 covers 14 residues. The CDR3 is CASSLGGGSYEQYF. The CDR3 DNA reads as TGTGCCAGCAGCTTAGGCGGGGGGTCCTACGAGCAGTACTTC.

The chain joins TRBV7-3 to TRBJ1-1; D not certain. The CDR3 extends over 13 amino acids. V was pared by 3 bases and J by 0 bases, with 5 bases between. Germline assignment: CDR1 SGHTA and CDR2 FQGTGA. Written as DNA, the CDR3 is TGTGCCAGCAGCTTTGGCCTGAACACTGAAGCTTTCTTT. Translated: CASSFGLNTEAFF.

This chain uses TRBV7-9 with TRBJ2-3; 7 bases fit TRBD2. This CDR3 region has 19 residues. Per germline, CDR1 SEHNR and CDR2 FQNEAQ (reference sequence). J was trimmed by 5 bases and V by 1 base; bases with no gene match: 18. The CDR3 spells CASSLGDRRRGTKVDTQYF. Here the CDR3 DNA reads TGTGCCAGCAGCTTAGGGGACCGCCGTCGAGGGACTAAGGTAGATACGCAGTATTTT.

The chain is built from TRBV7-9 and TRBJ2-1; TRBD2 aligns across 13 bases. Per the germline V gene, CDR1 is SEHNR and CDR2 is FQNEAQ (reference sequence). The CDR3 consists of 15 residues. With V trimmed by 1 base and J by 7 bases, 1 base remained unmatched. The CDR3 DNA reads TGTGCCAGCAGCTTAGGGACTAGCGGGAGTAATGAGCAGTTCTTC. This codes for CASSLGTSGSNEQFF.

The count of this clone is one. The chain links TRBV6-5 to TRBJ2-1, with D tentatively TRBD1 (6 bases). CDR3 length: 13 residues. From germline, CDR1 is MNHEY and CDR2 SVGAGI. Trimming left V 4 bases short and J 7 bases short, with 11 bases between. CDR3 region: CASSSGQFNEQFF. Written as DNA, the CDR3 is TGTGCCAGCAGTTCCGGACAGTTTAATGAGCAGTTCTTC.

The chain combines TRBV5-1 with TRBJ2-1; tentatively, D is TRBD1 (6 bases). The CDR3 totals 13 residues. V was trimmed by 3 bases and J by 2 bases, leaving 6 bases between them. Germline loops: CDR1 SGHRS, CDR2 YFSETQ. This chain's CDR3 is CASSWDTYNEQFF. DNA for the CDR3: TGCGCCAGCAGCTGGGACACCTACAATGAGCAGTTCTTC.

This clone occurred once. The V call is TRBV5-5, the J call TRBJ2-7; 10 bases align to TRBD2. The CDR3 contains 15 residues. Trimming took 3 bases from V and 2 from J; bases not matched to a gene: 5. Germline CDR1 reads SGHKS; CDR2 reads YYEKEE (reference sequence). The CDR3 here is CASSSKGLAAYEQYV. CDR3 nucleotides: TGTGCCAGCAGCTCAAAAGGACTAGCGGCCTACGAGCAGTACGTC.

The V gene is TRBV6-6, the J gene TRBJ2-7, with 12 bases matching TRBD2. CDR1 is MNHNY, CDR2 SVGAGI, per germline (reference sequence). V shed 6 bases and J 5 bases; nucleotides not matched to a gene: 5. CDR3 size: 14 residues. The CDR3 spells CASRETSGSHEQYF. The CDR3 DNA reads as TGTGCCAGCAGAGAGACTAGCGGGAGCCACGAGCAGTACTTC.

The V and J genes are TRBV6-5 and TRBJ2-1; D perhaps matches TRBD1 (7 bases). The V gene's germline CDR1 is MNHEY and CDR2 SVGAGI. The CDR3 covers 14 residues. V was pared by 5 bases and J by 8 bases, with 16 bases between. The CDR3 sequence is CASSGQATRYEQFF. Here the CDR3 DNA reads TGTGCCAGCAGTGGACAGGCGACTAGGTATGAGCAGTTCTTC.